This T cell receptor beta chain was captured by sequencing in a study of blood T cells in healthy people across ages. Study observations and caveats: It was held that the diversity estimates obtained from one million T cells were underestimates.

Combining a sample-barcoded 5' primer with a J-beta primer mix, a second PCR ran for about 7 to 11 cycles. The template-switch adaptor was a 5' adaptor with 12 random nucleotides. It tagged each cDNA molecule. Sequencing yielded, for each sample, at least 3 million paired-end reads carrying CDR3. In TCRdb, the 5' RACE reads were re-called with MiXCR into one record per CDR3 protein. The sample consists of more than 650,000 distinct CDR3 sequences, about 53% of them appearing once. Germline CDR1 and CDR2: DFQATT and SNEGSKA (reference sequence). The ends lost 4 bases at V and 0 bases at J; junction bases unmatched: 3. CDR3 size: 14 residues. Details on this clonotype: Its antigen is undetermined.

This chain uses TRBV20-1 with TRBJ2-1; 7 nucleotides agree with TRBD1. Input material: blood. The sequence derives from a man of 80 years or more in good health. CDR3 sequence (DNA): TGCAGTGCTATGGACAGGCGCTCCTACAATGAGCAGTTCTTC. Amino acid sequence: CSAMDRRSYNEQFF.